Listed below are T cell receptor beta chains from one sample, sequenced in a study of OX40 agonist ivuxolimab in advanced cancers. Measured with immunoSEQ multiplex PCR; TCRdb has only the in-frame clones, and not every one. The sample holds 66,000 or so clones, roughly 85% seen once. Specimen: CD4+ or CD8+ T cells sorted from blood, collected in a trial of the OX40 agonist ivuxolimab. These receptors came from an adult with an advanced solid tumor such as melanoma, head and neck, liver or kidney cancer. Each CDR3 is given without its conserved first and last residue. Fields, in order: CDR3 protein, V gene.

CDR3: ASRQTEGDEKLF; V: TRBV7-9
CDR3: ASSLLGLAKNIQY; V: TRBV11-2
CDR3: ASSLVGGVTEAF; V: TRBV5-4
CDR3: SAGTDWAEAF; V: TRBV29-1
CDR3: ASSGRTSGSSYEQY; V: TRBV7-2
CDR3: ASSLAGQGTVKTQY; V: TRBV5-8
CDR3: ASSLTPGPGMAGEQY; V: TRBV7-3
CDR3: ASSQWTSGSPEQF; V: TRBV14
CDR3: ASSQTRHGELF; V: TRBV6-5
CDR3: ASSLDWGVNEQF; V: TRBV4-3
CDR3: ASEAGELF; V: TRBV7-9
CDR3: ASMRTDSNPNQPQH; V: TRBV19
CDR3: ASSFFGGGGGVEQY; V: TRBV5-6
CDR3: ASSLATGELF; V: TRBV5-1
CDR3: ATSREGWPGSPEAF; V: TRBV15
CDR3: ASRASSYNEQF; V: TRBV2
CDR3: ASSLLAPWTFGGGTDTQY; V: TRBV7-8
CDR3: ASSPRGTNYEQY; V: TRBV7-2
CDR3: ASRGTGEVYGYT; V: TRBV19
CDR3: ASSLTGLFNYGYT; V: TRBV5-5
CDR3: ASSFGIVGATNEKLF; V: TRBV11-2
CDR3: ASSMIGFGKYTEAF; V: TRBV19
CDR3: ASSLPGLLDTQY; V: TRBV7-3
CDR3: AISTGSSYEQY; V: TRBV10-3
CDR3: ASSSRRISGELF; V: TRBV11-2
CDR3: ASSLNEGGTDTQY; V: TRBV7-3
CDR3: ASSLARSTDTQY; V: TRBV11-3
CDR3: ASSQPTGLAGDNEQF; V: TRBV14
CDR3: ASRPQGFNEKLF; V: TRBV28
CDR3: ASSLSPSYEQY; V: TRBV5-4
CDR3: ASSQHHGTGDNGYT; V: TRBV4-2
CDR3: SVEGGQGYEKLF; V: TRBV29-1
CDR3: ASSQTRGSYNEQF; V: TRBV4-2
CDR3: ASSLRTPEAF; V: TRBV11-2
CDR3: AIGGSGNTIY; V: TRBV10-3
CDR3: ASSLGQWTDTQY; V: TRBV5-1
CDR3: AAPGGDTEAF; V: TRBV27
CDR3: ASSTTLTGELF; V: TRBV19
CDR3: AWSVRTGPIT; V: TRBV30
CDR3: ASRFVTSGDTDTQY; V: TRBV2
CDR3: ASSIDIEDTQY; V: TRBV19
CDR3: ASSLAGLAGASDTQY; V: TRBV7-2
CDR3: ASSLRGSETQY; V: TRBV7-9
CDR3: ASSIVSDSALEQY; V: TRBV19
CDR3: ASSLDRRALGETQY; V: TRBV7-9
CDR3: ASRPPDGWEQY; V: TRBV12-2
CDR3: ASSLRGIQETQY; V: TRBV11-3
CDR3: ASSRTSGGETQY; V: TRBV5-1
CDR3: ASSVGQGGNSGNTIY; V: TRBV9
CDR3: ASSLDRDNEQF; V: TRBV5-4
CDR3: ASSLGKREGNEQF; V: TRBV7-9
CDR3: ASSSSSRLAF; V: TRBV6-6
CDR3: ASRTTDTQY; V: TRBV27
CDR3: ASSETQGIGGYT; V: TRBV6-4
CDR3: ASRTYSAVQETQY; V: TRBV2